The 27 T cell receptor beta chains presented below share a single source sample, sequenced in a study of blood T cell repertoires in COVID-19. Only in-frame clones appear in the TCRdb table, and some are missing; sequencing was by immunoSEQ multiplex PCR. This table holds about 160,000 clones, roughly nine tenths found once. Input material: peripheral blood. The origin of the receptors is a woman between 70 and 85 years old with acute or convalescent COVID-19.

Only a few counts were recorded for this clone. V usage is TRBV23-1 and J usage is TRBJ1-4, with a tentative D call TRBD1 (5 bases). TRBV23-1 is labeled an ORF, and its function is uncertain. This CDR3 spans 13 amino acids. Deletions cut 5 bases from V and 7 bases from J, with 11 bases between. CDR3 nucleotide sequence: TGCGCCAGCAGTACATCAGGGCTTGAAAAACTGTTTTTT. Protein product: CASSTSGLEKLFF.

V is TRBV19 and J is TRBJ1-6; D ambiguous. V was clipped by 1 base and J by 6 bases, with 10 bases between them. The CDR3 has 15 amino acids. Germline V CDR1 and CDR2: LNHDA, SQIVND (reference sequence). The CDR3 sequence is CASSIVEGSNSPLHF. DNA of the CDR3: TGTGCCAGTAGTATAGTAGAGGGATCTAATTCACCCCTCCACTTT.

This CDR3 reads CASSSYNSPLHF. The CDR3 region has the DNA TGTGCCAGCAGCTCTTATAATTCACCCCTCCACTTT. The V and J genes are TRBV6-2 or TRBV6-3 and TRBJ1-6; no clear D gene. CDR1 is MNHEY, CDR2 SVGEGT, per germline. Trimming took 6 bases from V and 4 from J, leaving 4 bases between them. The CDR3 loop spans 12 amino acids.

V and J are TRBV28 and TRBJ2-7, with D possibly matching TRBD2 (6 bases). Germline CDR1 is MDHEN and CDR2 is SYDVKM. This CDR3 contains 14 residues. The ends were cut back, 3 bases at V and 1 base at J, with 10 bases in the middle. The CDR3: CASSLAGISYEQYF. CDR3 coding DNA: TGTGCCAGCAGTTTGGCGGGGATATCCTACGAGCAGTACTTC.

This sequence joins TRBV29-1 and TRBJ2-3, with TRBD2 matching over 7 bases. The CDR3 has 16 amino acids. The junction had 14 bases not matched to a gene; V was cut back by 3 bases and J by 5 bases. Looked up from germline, CDR1 is SQVTM and CDR2 is ANQGSEA. CDR3 nucleotide sequence: TGCAGCGTTGATATGAGGGAGGGCCGGAGAATAGATACGCAGTATTTT. Amino acids: CSVDMREGRRIDTQYF.

The V call is TRBV5-4, the J call TRBJ1-2; tentative D call: TRBD1 (5 bases). V shed 5 bases and J shed 0 bases, with 26 bases lying between them. In germline, CDR1 is SGHNT, CDR2 YYREEE (reference sequence). This CDR3 has 19 amino acids. The CDR3 bases are TGTGCCAGCAGTTCCCATCCCGGTTCTGCGGCGGACACTAACTATGGCTACACCTTC. Its translation is CASSSHPGSAADTNYGYTF. Complete variable domain (other parts from reference TRBV5-4 and TRBJ1-2): ETGVTQSPTHLIKTRGQQVTLRCSSQSGHNTVSWYQQALGQGPQFIFQYYREEENGRGNFPPRFSGLQFPNYSSELNVNALELDDSALYLCASSSHPGSAADTNYGYTFGSGTRLTVV.

This clone has only one observation. The J gene is TRBJ2-3, the V gene TRBV7-2, with 11 bases lining up with TRBD2. The CDR3 is 15 residues long. Trimming took 4 bases from V and 6 from J; bases not matched to a gene: 6. Germline CDR1 and CDR2: SGHTA and FQGNSA. The CDR3 coding sequence is TGTGCCAGCAGCTCACTAGCGGGAGAGGCTGATACGCAGTATTTT. This gives the protein CASSSLAGEADTQYF.

The chain couples TRBV5-1 to TRBJ2-2, with TRBD2 identical over 11 bases. This CDR3 has 17 residues. J was trimmed by 1 base and V by 3 bases; bases with no gene match: 5. The germline CDR1 and CDR2 sequences are SGHRS and YFSETQ. The chain's CDR3 is CASSSMTSGKNTGELFF. CDR3 nucleotides: TGCGCCAGCAGCTCGATGACTAGCGGGAAGAACACCGGGGAGCTGTTTTTT.

This sequence joins TRBV7-3 and TRBJ2-3; TRBD2 matches 10 bases. Germline CDR1 and CDR2: SGHTA and FQGTGA. CDR3 length: 13 residues. Unmatched junction bases numbered 4, after V lost 8 bases and J lost 5 bases. The chain's CDR3 is CASRLAGVDTQYF. The CDR3 coding sequence is TGTGCCAGCCGGCTAGCGGGAGTAGATACGCAGTATTTT. Looking up the rest from reference TRBV7-3 and TRBJ2-3 gives the full variable domain: GAGVSQTPSNKVTEKGKYVELRCDPISGHTALYWYRQSLGQGPEFLIYFQGTGAADDSGLPNDRFFAVRPEGSVSTLKIQRTERGDSAVYLCASRLAGVDTQYFGPGTRLTVL.

This chain joins TRBV29-1 and TRBJ2-7, with D perhaps TRBD2 (6 bases). CDR3 length: 15 amino acids. V lost 2 bases, J lost 4 bases, and 18 bases lay in between. Germline V gene data show CDR1 as SQVTM and CDR2 as ANQGSEA. The CDR3 here is CSVEIWVTSRYEQYF. CDR3 DNA: TGCAGCGTTGAAATCTGGGTAACTAGCCGATACGAGCAGTACTTC.

This clone was found a few times. The rearrangement joins TRBV18 to TRBJ2-2; unclear D gene. CDR3 size: 12 residues. V was clipped by 6 bases and J by 3 bases, with 5 bases between them. CDR1 KGHSH and CDR2 LQKENI come from the germline V gene. The CDR3 here is CASSPDTGELFF. In DNA, the CDR3 is TGTGCCAGCTCCCCGGACACCGGGGAGCTGTTTTTT. The variable domain in full, with the rest retrieved from reference TRBV18 and TRBJ2-2, is NAGVMQNPRHLVRRRGQEARLRCSPMKGHSHVYWYRQLPEEGLKFMVYLQKENIIDESGMPKERFSAEFPKEGPSILRIQQVVRGDSAAYFCASSPDTGELFFGEGSRLTVL.

The V gene is TRBV5-1, the J gene TRBJ1-2, with TRBD1 as a possible D gene (5 bases). The CDR3 totals 15 residues. Germline assignment: CDR1 SGHRS and CDR2 YFSETQ. Trimming cost V 0 bases and J 6 bases, with 15 bases left between them. CDR3 protein: CASSLEARARDGYTF. The DNA for the CDR3 is TGCGCCAGCAGCTTGGAGGCCAGGGCCCGGGATGGCTACACCTTC.

The V and J genes are TRBV19 and TRBJ1-1, with 9 bases identical to TRBD1. Trimming cost V 5 bases and J 4 bases; bases outside gene matches: 8. The CDR3 runs 15 residues. Germline CDR1 reads LNHDA; CDR2 reads SQIVND (reference sequence). Here the CDR3 DNA reads TGTGCCAGTAGTGCCGGACAGGGGTACGGCACTGAAGCTTTCTTT. Translation gives CASSAGQGYGTEAFF.

The chain uses TRBV3-1 (or the pseudogene TRBV3-2) and TRBJ2-1, with TRBD2 matching over 13 bases. The CDR3 sequence is 15 residues long. J gave up 4 bases and V 8 bases, and 5 bases lay outside the gene matches. Germline V gene lookup returns CDR1 LGHDT and CDR2 YNNKEL (reference sequence). CDR3 protein: CASSELAGGYNEQFF. CDR3 sequence (DNA): TGTGCCAGCTCCGAACTAGCGGGAGGGTACAATGAGCAGTTCTTC.

The chain carries TRBV3-1 (or the pseudogene TRBV3-2) and TRBJ1-1; 8 bases fit TRBD1. Germline-derived CDR1 and CDR2 are LGHDT and YNNKEL (reference sequence). This CDR3 comprises 14 residues. V shed 2 bases, J shed 4 bases, and the junction held 3 bases outside the gene matches. The DNA for the CDR3 is TGTGCCAGCAGCCAACGGGACAGGAGCACTGAAGCTTTCTTT. Translated: CASSQRDRSTEAFF.

This sequence joins TRBV28 and TRBJ2-3, with 7 bases identical to TRBD1. The CDR3 has 15 residues. The germline gives CDR1 MDHEN, CDR2 SYDVKM. After removal of 3 bases from V and 4 bases from J, the junction contained 7 bases not matched to a gene. In DNA, the CDR3 is TGTGCCAGCAGTTTGGCAGGGGGTGTGGCAGATACGCAGTATTTT. Amino acid sequence: CASSLAGGVADTQYF.

V usage is TRBV4-1 and J usage is TRBJ1-1; maybe TRBD1 (6 bases). Germline CDR1 and CDR2: MGHRA and YSYEKL. Deletions cut 4 bases from V and 5 bases from J, with 17 bases between. CDR3 length equals 15 residues. The CDR3: CASSPTPGGGTEAFF. The CDR3 nucleotides read TGCGCCAGCAGCCCAACCCCGGGGGGCGGGACTGAAGCTTTCTTT.

This clone was counted a single time. This chain joins TRBV4-1 and TRBJ2-2; 10 positions match TRBD2. V trimming: 3 bases; J trimming: 4 bases; junction bases outside the gene matches: 5. Germline assignment: CDR1 MGHRA and CDR2 YSYEKL. The CDR3 length is 16 residues. In DNA, the CDR3 is TGCGCCAGCAGCCATCCTAGCGGGGGAGGCACCGGGGAGCTGTTTTTT. It translates to CASSHPSGGGTGELFF.

The V and J genes are TRBV5-8 and TRBJ2-5; 7 bases match TRBD2. Per the germline V gene, CDR1 is SGHTS and CDR2 is YDEGEE. V trimming: 4 bases; J trimming: 10 bases; junction bases outside the gene matches: 16. The CDR3 consists of 15 residues. CDR3 DNA sequence: TGTGCCAGCAGCCTCGACATGACCAGCGGGGAGCTCCAGTACTTC. Amino acids: CASSLDMTSGELQYF.

This clone was counted once. This chain connects TRBV5-1 to TRBJ2-5; the D gene is possibly TRBD2 (5 bases). The CDR3 covers 15 residues. Germline CDR1 reads SGHRS; CDR2 reads YFSETQ. The ends were cut back, 4 bases at V and 3 bases at J, with 16 bases in the middle. CDR3 in DNA: TGCGCCAGCAGCCGGGGATCAGCTAACGAAGAGACCCAGTACTTC. It translates to CASSRGSANEETQYF.

The chain carries TRBV19 and TRBJ1-6; D is unclear. With 2 bases removed from V and 6 bases from J, the gap between germline ends came to 20 bases. CDR3 length: 18 residues. The germline CDR1 and CDR2 sequences are LNHDA and SQIVND (reference sequence). The CDR3 DNA reads TGTGCCAGTAGTATACTCTTCTCGGGGAAGGTACCTAATTCACCCCTCCACTTT. Protein sequence: CASSILFSGKVPNSPLHF.

V usage is TRBV6-5 and J usage is TRBJ2-7, with 9 positions matching TRBD2. The CDR3 has 16 amino acids. Germline V gives CDR1 MNHEY, CDR2 SVGAGI. Trimming cost V 2 bases and J 2 bases; bases outside gene matches: 7. The DNA of the CDR3 is TGTGCCAGCAGTTACGCCGTTAGCGGGAGCCCCTACGAGCAGTACTTC. Translating gives CASSYAVSGSPYEQYF.

The genes are TRBV15 and TRBJ2-5; D not resolved. This CDR3 is built from 15 residues. Looked up from germline, CDR1 is LNHNV and CDR2 is YYDKDF (reference sequence). Trimming cost V 0 bases and J 0 bases, with 8 bases left between them. The CDR3 nucleotides read TGTGCCACCAGCAGAGACCTCCTGTACCAAGAGACCCAGTACTTC. Amino acids: CATSRDLLYQETQYF.

Of note for this clone: Other DNA sequences from this sample encode an identical CDR3 as well. V gene TRBV6-6 combines with J gene TRBJ1-1; no clear D gene. The CDR3 has 13 residues. The V end lost 6 bases, the J end lost 1 base, and 9 bases lay between the germline ends. Germline-derived CDR1 and CDR2 are MNHNY and SVGAGI (reference sequence). CDR3 protein: CASSYAGNTEAFF. CDR3 nucleotide sequence: TGTGCCAGCAGCTACGCCGGGAACACTGAAGCTTTCTTT.

The rearrangement uses TRBV19 and TRBJ2-1, with 10 bases lining up with TRBD2. The CDR3 is 15 amino acids. V gave up 7 bases and J gave up 1 base; unmatched junction bases: 4. CDR1 and CDR2 from the germline V gene are LNHDA and SQIVND (reference sequence). In nucleotides, the CDR3 is TGTGCCAGTACCAGCGGGAGGGGGTCCTACAATGAGCAGTTCTTC. Its translation: CASTSGRGSYNEQFF.

This clone was detected a few times. The chain combines TRBV21-1 with TRBJ2-7; TRBD2 was called by the table and not checked on the DNA. TRBV21-1 is classified as a pseudogene. The CDR3 totals 16 residues. The CDR3: CASSKLQRARSYEQYF. The CDR3 coding sequence is TGTGCCAGCAGCAAATTACAGCGGGCCCGCTCCTACGAGCAGTACTTC.

The chain is built from TRBV19 and TRBJ2-7, with 7 bases matching TRBD1. CDR1 and CDR2 (germline): LNHDA, SQIVND (reference sequence). CDR3 length equals 15 residues. V lost 1 base, J lost 3 bases, and 6 bases stayed unmatched. The CDR3 loop reads CASSIGWDSDYEQYF. The CDR3 region has the DNA TGTGCCAGTAGTATAGGGTGGGACAGCGACTACGAGCAGTACTTC. The entire variable domain, with the rest obtained from reference TRBV19 and TRBJ2-7, is as follows: DGGITQSPKYLFRKEGQNVTLSCEQNLNHDAMYWYRQDPGQGLRLIYYSQIVNDFQKGDIAEGYSVSREKKESFPLTVTSAQKNPTAFYLCASSIGWDSDYEQYFGPGTRLTVT.